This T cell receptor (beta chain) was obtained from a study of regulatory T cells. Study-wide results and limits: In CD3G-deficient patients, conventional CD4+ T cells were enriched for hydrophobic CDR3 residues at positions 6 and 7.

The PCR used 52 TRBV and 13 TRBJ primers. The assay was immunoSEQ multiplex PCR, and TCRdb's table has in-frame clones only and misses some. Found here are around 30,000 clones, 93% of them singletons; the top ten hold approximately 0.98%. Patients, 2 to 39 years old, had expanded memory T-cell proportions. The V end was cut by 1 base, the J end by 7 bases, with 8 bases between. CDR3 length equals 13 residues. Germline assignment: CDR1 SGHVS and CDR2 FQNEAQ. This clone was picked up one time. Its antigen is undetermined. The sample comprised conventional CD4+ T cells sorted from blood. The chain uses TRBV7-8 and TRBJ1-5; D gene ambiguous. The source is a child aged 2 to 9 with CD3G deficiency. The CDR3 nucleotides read TGTGCCAGCAGCTTAGTCGGTGAGCAGCCCCAGCATTTT. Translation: CASSLVGEQPQHF.